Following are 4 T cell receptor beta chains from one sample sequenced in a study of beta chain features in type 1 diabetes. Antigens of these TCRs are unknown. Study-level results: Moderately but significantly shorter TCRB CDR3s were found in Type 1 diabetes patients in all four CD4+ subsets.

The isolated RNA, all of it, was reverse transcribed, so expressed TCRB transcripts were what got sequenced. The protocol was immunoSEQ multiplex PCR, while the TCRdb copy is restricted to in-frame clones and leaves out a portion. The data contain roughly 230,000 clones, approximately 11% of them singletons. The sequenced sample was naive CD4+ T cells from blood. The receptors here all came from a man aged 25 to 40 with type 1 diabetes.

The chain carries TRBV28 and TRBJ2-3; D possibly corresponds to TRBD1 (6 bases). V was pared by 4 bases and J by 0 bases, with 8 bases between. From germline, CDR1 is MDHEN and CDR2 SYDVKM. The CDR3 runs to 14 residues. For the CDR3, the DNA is TGTGCCAGCAGTTCCGGACAGAGCACAGATACGCAGTATTTT. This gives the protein CASSSGQSTDTQYF.

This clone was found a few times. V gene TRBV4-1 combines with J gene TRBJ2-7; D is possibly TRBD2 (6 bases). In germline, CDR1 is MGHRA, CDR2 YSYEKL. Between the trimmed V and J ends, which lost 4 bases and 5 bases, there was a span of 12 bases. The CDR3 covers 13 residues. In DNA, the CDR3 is TGCGCCAGCAGCCTCCAAACGGGGGACGAGCAGTACTTC. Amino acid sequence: CASSLQTGDEQYF.

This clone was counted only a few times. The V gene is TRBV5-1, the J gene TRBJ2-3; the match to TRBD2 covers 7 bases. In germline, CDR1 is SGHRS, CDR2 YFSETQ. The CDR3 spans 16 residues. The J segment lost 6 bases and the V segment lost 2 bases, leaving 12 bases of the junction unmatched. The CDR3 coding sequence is TGCGCCAGCAGCTTAAGTAAACCCGGGGGGATGGATACGCAGTATTTT. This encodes CASSLSKPGGMDTQYF.

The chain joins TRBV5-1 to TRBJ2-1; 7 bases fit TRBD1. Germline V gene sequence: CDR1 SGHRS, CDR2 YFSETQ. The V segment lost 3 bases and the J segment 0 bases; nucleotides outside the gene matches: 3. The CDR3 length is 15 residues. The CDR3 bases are TGCGCCAGCAGCTCCAGGGGGAGCTCCTACAATGAGCAGTTCTTC. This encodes CASSSRGSSYNEQFF.